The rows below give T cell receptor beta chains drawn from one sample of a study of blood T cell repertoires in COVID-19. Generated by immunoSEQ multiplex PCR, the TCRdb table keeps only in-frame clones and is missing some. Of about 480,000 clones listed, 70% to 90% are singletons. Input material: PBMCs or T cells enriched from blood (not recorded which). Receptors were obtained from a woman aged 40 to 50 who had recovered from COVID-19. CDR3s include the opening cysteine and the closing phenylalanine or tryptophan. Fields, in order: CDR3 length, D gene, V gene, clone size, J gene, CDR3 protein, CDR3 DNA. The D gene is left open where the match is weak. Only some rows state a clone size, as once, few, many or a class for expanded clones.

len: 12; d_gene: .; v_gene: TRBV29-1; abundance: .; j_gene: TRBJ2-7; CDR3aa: CSVGGTVYEQYF; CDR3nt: TGCAGCGTTGGGGGGACTGTTTACGAGCAGTACTTC
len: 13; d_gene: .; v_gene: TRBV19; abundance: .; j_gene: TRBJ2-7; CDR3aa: CASSIGGAGEQYF; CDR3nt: TGTGCCAGTAGTATCGGGGGAGCGGGCGAGCAGTACTTC
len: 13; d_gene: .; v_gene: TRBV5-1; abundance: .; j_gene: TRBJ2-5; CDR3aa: CASGSTGWETQYF; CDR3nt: TGCGCCAGCGGTTCAACAGGGTGGGAGACCCAGTACTTC
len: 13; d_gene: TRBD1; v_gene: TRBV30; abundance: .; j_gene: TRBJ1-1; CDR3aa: CAWSGTAATEAFF; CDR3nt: TGTGCCTGGAGCGGGACAGCTGCGACTGAAGCTTTCTTT
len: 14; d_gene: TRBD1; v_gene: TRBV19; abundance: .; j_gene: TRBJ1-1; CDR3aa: CASSMGRGFTEAFF; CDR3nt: TGTGCCAGTAGTATGGGCAGGGGGTTTACTGAAGCTTTCTTT
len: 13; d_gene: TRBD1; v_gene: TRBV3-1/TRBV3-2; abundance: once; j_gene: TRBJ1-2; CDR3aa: CASRVTGADGYTF; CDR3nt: TGTGCCAGCAGGGTCACAGGGGCCGATGGCTACACCTTC
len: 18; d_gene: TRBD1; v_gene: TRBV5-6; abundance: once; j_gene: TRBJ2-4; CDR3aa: CASSFLQGAEGEENIQYF; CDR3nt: TGTGCCAGCAGCTTTTTACAGGGGGCCGAGGGAGAGGAAAACATTCAGTACTTC
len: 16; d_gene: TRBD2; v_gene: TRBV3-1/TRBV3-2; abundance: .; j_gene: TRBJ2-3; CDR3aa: CASSQDNSGGTDTQYF; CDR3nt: TGTGCCAGCAGCCAAGATAATAGCGGGGGGACAGATACGCAGTATTTT
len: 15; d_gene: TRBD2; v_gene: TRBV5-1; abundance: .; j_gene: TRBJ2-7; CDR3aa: CASSPMAGESYEQYF; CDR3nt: TGCGCCAGCAGCCCCATGGCGGGAGAATCCTACGAGCAGTACTTC
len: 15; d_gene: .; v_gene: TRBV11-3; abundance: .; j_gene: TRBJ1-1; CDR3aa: CASSPSTTALTEAFF; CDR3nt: TGTGCCAGCAGCCCAAGTACCACAGCACTCACTGAAGCTTTCTTT
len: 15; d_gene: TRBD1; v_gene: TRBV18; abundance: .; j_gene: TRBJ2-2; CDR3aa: CASSKGTGDTGELFF; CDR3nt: TGTGCCAGCTCGAAGGGGACAGGGGACACCGGGGAGCTGTTTTTT
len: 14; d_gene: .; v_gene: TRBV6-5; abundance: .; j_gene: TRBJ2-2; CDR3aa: CASTDEAGVGELFF; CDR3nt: TGTGCCAGCACCGACGAGGCCGGGGTCGGGGAGCTGTTTTTT
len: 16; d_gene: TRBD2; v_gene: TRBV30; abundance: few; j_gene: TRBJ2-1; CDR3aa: CAWSLSGASSYNEQFF; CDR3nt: TGTGCCTGGAGTCTTAGCGGGGCTAGCTCCTACAATGAGCAGTTCTTC
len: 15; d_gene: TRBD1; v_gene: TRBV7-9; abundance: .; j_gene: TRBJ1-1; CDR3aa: CASSRQGAGNTEAFF; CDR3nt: TGTGCCAGCAGCCGACAGGGGGCCGGGAACACTGAAGCTTTCTTT
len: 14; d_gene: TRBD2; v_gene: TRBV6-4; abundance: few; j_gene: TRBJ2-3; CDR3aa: CASSGGLAGDTQYF; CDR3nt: TGTGCCAGCAGTGGGGGACTAGCGGGAGATACGCAGTATTTT
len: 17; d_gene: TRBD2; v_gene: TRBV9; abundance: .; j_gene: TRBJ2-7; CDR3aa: CASSVGLTSGSSYEQYF; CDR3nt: TGTGCCAGCAGCGTAGGCCTAACTAGCGGGAGTAGTTACGAGCAGTACTTC
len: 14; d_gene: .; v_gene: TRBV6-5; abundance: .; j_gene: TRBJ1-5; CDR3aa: CASSFSGVNQPQHF; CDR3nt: TGTGCCAGCAGTTTTTCAGGGGTCAATCAGCCCCAGCATTTT
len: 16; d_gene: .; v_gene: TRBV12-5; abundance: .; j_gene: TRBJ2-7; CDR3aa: CASGTRAGRVSYEQYF; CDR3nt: TGTGCTAGTGGTACGCGGGCGGGGAGAGTCTCCTACGAGCAGTACTTC
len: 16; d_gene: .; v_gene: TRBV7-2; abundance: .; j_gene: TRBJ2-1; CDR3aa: CASSTGSSRKYNEQFF; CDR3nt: TGTGCCAGCAGCACCGGGTCCTCAAGAAAATACAATGAGCAGTTCTTC
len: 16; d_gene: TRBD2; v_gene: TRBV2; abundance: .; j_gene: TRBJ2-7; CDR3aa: CASSEVGLADTYEQYF; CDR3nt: TGTGCCAGCAGTGAGGTGGGACTAGCGGATACCTACGAGCAGTACTTC
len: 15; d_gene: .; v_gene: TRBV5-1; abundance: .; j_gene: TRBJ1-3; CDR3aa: CASSLSQIPGNTIYF; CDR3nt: TGCGCCAGCAGCTTGTCACAGATACCTGGTAACACCATATATTTT
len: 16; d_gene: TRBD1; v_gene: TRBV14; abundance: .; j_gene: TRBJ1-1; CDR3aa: CASSPFRGSRGTEAFF; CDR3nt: TGTGCCAGCAGCCCTTTCAGGGGGAGCAGAGGCACTGAAGCTTTCTTT
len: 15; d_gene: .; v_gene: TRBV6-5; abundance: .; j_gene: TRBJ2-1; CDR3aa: CASGDSGTGDNEQFF; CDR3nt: TGTGCCAGCGGGGATAGCGGAACTGGGGACAATGAGCAGTTCTTC
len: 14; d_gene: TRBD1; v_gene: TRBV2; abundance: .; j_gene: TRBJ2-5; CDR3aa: CASSGDRGPETQYF; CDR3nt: TGTGCCAGCAGTGGAGACAGGGGACCAGAGACCCAGTACTTC
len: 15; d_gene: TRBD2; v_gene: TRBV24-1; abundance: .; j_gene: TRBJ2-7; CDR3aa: CATSDLGTSDYEQYF; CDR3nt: TGTGCCACCAGTGATTTAGGGACTAGCGATTACGAGCAGTACTTC
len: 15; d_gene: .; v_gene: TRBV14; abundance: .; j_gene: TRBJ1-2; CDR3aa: CASSQDAGASYGYTF; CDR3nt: TGTGCCAGCAGCCAAGATGCAGGGGCAAGCTATGGCTACACCTTC
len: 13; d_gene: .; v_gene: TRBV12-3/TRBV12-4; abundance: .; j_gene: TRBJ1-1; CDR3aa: CASSEPVNTEAFF; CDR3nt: TGTGCCAGCAGCGAGCCGGTGAACACTGAAGCTTTCTTT
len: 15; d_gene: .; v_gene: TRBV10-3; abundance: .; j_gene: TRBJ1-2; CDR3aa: CAISEARGSNYGYTF; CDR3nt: TGTGCCATCAGTGAGGCACGGGGGTCTAACTATGGCTACACCTTC
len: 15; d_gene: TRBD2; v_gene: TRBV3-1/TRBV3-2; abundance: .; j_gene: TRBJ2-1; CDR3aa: CASSQESGGYNEQFF; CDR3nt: TGTGCCAGCAGCCAAGAAAGCGGGGGCTACAATGAGCAGTTCTTC
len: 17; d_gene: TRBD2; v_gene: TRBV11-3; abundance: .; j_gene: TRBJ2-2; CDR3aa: CASSPLPSGRLTGELFF; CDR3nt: TGTGCCAGCAGCCCCTTGCCCAGCGGGAGGCTCACCGGGGAGCTGTTTTTT
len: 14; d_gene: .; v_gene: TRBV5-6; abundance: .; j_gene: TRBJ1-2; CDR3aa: CASSLDSPNYGYTF; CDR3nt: TGTGCCAGCAGCTTGGACAGCCCTAACTATGGCTACACCTTC
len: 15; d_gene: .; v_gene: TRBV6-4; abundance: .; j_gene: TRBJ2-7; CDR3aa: CASSDSVEGSYEQYF; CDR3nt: TGTGCCAGCAGTGACTCAGTTGAGGGCTCCTACGAGCAGTACTTC
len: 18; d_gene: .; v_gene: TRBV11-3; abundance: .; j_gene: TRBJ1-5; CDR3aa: CASSLDAGDPYSNQPQHF; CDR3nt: TGTGCCAGCAGCTTAGATGCCGGGGATCCTTATAGCAATCAGCCCCAGCATTTT
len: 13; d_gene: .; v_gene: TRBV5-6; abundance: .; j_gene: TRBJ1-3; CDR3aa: CASSLTGGNTIYF; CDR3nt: TGTGCCAGCAGCTTGACAGGTGGAAACACCATATATTTT
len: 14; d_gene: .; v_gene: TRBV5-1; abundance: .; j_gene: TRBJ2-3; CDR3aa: CASSFFGDTDTQYF; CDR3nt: TGCGCCAGCAGCTTTTTCGGGGACACAGATACGCAGTATTTT
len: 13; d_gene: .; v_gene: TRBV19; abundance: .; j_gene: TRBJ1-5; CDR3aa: CATTGPGNQPQHF; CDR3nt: TGTGCCACTACCGGGCCGGGGAATCAGCCCCAGCATTTT
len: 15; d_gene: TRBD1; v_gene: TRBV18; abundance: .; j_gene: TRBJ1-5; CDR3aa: CASSPGTGGNQPQHF; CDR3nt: TGTGCCAGCTCACCAGGGACAGGGGGCAATCAGCCCCAGCATTTT
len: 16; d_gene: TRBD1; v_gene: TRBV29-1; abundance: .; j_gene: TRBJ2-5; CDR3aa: CSQARDRGDFGETQYF; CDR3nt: TGCAGCCAAGCCCGGGACAGGGGAGATTTCGGGGAGACCCAGTACTTC
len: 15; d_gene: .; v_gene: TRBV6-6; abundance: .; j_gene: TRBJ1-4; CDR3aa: CASSHRKTTNEKLFF; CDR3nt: TGTGCCAGCAGCCACAGGAAAACAACTAATGAAAAACTGTTTTTT
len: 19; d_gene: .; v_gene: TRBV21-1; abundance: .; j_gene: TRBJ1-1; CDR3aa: CASSKDWQQTGRGNTEAFF; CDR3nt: TGTGCCAGCAGCAAAGACTGGCAGCAAACTGGTAGAGGGAACACTGAAGCTTTCTTT
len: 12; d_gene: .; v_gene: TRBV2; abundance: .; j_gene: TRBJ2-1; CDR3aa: CASSEGLFEQFF; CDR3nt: TGTGCCAGCAGTGAAGGTCTTTTTGAGCAGTTCTTC
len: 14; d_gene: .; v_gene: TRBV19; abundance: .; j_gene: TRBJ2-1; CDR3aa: CASRPGSGYNEQFF; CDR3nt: TGTGCCAGTAGACCCGGTAGCGGTTACAATGAGCAGTTCTTC
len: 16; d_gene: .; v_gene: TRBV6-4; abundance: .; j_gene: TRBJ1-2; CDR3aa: CASSALFQRDSYGYTF; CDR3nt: TGTGCCAGCAGTGCCTTATTCCAGCGCGATTCCTATGGCTACACCTTC
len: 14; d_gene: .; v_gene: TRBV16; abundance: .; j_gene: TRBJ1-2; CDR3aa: CASSQSRGGGGYTF; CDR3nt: TGTGCCAGCAGCCAATCGCGGGGGGGCGGTGGCTACACCTTC
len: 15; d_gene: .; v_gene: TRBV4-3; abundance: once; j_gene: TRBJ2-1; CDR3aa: CASSLSSDYYNEQFF; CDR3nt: TGCGCCAGCAGCCTTTCTAGCGACTACTACAATGAGCAGTTCTTC
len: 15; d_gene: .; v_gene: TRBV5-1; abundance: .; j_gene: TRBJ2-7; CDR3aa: CASSLLTTGAEGQYF; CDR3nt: TGCGCCAGCAGCTTACTGACGACAGGAGCCGAGGGGCAGTACTTC
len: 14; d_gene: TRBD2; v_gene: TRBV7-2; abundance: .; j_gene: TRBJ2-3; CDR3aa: CATRGGREIDTQYF; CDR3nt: TGTGCCACCCGGGGCGGGAGAGAGATAGATACGCAGTATTTT
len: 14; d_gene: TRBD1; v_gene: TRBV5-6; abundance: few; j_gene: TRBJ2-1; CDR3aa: CASRIGQGIDEQFF; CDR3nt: TGTGCCAGCAGGATCGGACAGGGTATCGATGAGCAGTTCTTC
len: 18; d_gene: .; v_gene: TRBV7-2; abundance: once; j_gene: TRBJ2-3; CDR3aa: CASSPAVRGSSRTDTQYF; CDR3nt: TGTGCCAGCAGCCCGGCGGTTCGTGGGTCTTCTCGCACAGATACGCAGTATTTT
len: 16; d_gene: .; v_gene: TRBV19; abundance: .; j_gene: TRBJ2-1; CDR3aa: CASSILVPTYGNEQFF; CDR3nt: TGTGCCAGTAGTATTCTCGTTCCCACTTACGGCAATGAGCAGTTCTTC
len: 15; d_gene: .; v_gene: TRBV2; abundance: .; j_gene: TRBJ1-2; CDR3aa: CASSATGLFYYGYTF; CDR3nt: TGTGCCAGCAGTGCGACAGGCTTGTTTTATTATGGCTACACCTTC
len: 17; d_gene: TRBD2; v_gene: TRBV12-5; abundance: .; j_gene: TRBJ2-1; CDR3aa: CASGLATGTRAYNEQFF; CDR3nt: TGTGCTAGTGGTTTGGCAACCGGGACTAGGGCCTACAATGAGCAGTTCTTC
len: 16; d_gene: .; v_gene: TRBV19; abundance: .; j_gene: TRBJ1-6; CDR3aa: CASSLSGSSYNSPLHF; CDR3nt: TGTGCCAGTAGTCTGAGTGGGAGCTCCTATAATTCACCCCTCCACTTT
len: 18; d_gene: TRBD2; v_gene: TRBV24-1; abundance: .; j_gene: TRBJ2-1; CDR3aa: CATSDPGLAGVRDNEQFF; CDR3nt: TGTGCCACCAGTGACCCGGGACTAGCGGGAGTAAGGGACAATGAGCAGTTCTTC
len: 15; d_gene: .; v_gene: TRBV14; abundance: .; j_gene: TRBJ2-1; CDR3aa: CASSLLMGQHNEQFF; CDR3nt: TGTGCCAGCAGCCTCCTAATGGGACAACACAATGAGCAGTTCTTC